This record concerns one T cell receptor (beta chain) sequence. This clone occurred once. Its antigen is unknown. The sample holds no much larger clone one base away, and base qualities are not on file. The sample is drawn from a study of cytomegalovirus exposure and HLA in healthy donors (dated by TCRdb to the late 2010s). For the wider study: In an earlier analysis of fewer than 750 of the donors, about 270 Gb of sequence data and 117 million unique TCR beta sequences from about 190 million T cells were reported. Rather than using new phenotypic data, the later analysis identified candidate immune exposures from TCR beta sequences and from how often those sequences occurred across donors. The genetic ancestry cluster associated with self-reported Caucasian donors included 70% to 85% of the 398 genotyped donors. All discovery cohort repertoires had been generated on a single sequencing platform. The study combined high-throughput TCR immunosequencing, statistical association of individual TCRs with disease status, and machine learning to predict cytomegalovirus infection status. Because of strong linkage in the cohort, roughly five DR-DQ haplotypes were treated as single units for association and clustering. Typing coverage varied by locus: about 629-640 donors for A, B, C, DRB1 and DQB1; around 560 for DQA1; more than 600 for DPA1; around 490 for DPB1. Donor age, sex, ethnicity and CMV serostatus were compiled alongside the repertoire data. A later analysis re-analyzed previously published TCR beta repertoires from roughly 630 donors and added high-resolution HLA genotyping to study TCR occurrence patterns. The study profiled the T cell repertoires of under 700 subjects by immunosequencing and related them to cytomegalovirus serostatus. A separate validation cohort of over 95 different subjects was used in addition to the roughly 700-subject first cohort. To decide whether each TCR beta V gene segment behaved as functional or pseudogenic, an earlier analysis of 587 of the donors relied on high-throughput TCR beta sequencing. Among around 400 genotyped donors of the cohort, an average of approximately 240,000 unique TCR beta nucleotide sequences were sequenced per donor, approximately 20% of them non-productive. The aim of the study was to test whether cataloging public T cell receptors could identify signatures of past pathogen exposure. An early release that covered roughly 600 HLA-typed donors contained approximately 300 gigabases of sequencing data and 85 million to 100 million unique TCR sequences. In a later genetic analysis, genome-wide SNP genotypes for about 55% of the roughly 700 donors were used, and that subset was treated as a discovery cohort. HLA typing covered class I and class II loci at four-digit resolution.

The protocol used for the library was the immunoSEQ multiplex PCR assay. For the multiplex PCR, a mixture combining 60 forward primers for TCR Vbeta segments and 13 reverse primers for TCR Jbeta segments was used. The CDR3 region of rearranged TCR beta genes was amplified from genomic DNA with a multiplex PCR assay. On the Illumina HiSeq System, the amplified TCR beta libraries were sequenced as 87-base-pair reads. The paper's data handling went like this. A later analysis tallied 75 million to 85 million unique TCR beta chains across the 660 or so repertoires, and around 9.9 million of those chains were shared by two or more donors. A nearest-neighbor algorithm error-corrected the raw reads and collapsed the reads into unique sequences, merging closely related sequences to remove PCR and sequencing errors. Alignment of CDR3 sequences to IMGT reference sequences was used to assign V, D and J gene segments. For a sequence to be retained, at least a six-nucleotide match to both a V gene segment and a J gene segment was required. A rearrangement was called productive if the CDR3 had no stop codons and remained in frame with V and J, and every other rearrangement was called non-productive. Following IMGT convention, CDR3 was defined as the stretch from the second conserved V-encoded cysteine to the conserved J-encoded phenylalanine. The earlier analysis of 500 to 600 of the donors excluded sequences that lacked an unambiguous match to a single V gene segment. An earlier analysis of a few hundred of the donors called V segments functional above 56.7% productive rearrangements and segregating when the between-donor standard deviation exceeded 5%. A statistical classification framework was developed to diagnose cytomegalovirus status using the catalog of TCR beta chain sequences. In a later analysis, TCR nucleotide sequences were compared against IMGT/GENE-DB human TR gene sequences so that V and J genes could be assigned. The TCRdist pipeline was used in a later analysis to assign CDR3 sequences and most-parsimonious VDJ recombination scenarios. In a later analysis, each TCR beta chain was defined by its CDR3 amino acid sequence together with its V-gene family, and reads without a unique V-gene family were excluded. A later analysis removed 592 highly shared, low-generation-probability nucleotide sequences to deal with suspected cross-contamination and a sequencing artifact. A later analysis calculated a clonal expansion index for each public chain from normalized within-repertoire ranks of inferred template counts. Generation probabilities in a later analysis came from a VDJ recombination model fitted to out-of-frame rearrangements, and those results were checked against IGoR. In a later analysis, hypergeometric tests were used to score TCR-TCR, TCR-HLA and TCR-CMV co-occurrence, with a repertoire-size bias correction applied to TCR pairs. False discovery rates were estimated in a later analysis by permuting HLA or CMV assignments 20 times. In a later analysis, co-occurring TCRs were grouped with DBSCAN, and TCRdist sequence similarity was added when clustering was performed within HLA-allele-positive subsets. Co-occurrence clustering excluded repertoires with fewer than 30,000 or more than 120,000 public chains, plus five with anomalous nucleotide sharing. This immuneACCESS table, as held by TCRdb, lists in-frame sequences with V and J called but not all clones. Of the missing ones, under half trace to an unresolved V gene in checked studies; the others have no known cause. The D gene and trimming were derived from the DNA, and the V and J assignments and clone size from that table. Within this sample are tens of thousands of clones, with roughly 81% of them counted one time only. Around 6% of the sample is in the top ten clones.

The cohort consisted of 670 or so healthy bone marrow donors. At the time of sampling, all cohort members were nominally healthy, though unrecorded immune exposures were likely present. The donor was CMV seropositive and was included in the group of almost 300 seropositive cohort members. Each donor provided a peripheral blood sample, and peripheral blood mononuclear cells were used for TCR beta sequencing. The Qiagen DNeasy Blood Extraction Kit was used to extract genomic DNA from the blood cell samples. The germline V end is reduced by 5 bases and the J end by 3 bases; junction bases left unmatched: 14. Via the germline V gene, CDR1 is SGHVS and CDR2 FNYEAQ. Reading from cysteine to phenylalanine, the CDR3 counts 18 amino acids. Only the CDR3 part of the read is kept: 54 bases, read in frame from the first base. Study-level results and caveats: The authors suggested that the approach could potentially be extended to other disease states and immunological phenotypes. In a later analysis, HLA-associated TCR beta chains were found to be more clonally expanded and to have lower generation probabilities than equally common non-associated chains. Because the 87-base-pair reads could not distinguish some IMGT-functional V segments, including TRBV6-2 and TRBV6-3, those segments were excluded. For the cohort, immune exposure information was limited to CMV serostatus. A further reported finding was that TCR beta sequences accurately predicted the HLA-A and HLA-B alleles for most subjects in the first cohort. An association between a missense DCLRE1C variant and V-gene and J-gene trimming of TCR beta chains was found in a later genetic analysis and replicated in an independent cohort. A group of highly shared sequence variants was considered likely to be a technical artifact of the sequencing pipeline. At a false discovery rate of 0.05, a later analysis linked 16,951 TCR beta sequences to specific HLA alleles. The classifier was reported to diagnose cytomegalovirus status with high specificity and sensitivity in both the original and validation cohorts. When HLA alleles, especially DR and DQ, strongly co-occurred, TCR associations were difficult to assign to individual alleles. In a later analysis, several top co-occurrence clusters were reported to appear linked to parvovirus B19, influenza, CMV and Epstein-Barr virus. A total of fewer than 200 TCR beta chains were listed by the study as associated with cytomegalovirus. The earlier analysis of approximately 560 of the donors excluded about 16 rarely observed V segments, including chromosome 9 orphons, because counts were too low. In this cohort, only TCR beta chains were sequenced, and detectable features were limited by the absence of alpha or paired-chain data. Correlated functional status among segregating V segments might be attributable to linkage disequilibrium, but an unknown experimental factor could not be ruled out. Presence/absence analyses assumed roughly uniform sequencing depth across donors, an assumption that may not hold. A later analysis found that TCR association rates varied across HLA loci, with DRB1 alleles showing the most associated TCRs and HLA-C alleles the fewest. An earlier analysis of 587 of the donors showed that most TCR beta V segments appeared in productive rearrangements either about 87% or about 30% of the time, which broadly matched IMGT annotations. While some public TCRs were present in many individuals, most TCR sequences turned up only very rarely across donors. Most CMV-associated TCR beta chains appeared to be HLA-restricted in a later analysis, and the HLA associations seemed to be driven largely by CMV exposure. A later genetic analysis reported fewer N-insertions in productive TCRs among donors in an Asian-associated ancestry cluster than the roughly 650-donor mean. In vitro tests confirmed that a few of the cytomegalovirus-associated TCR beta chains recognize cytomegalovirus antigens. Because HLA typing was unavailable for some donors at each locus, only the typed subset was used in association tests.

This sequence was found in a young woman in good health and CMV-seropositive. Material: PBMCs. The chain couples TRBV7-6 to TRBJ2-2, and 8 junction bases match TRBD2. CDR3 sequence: CASSTQRPIAGHTGELFF. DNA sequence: TGTGCCAGCAGCACTCAGAGACCCATAGCGGGACACACCGGGGAGCTGTTTTTT.